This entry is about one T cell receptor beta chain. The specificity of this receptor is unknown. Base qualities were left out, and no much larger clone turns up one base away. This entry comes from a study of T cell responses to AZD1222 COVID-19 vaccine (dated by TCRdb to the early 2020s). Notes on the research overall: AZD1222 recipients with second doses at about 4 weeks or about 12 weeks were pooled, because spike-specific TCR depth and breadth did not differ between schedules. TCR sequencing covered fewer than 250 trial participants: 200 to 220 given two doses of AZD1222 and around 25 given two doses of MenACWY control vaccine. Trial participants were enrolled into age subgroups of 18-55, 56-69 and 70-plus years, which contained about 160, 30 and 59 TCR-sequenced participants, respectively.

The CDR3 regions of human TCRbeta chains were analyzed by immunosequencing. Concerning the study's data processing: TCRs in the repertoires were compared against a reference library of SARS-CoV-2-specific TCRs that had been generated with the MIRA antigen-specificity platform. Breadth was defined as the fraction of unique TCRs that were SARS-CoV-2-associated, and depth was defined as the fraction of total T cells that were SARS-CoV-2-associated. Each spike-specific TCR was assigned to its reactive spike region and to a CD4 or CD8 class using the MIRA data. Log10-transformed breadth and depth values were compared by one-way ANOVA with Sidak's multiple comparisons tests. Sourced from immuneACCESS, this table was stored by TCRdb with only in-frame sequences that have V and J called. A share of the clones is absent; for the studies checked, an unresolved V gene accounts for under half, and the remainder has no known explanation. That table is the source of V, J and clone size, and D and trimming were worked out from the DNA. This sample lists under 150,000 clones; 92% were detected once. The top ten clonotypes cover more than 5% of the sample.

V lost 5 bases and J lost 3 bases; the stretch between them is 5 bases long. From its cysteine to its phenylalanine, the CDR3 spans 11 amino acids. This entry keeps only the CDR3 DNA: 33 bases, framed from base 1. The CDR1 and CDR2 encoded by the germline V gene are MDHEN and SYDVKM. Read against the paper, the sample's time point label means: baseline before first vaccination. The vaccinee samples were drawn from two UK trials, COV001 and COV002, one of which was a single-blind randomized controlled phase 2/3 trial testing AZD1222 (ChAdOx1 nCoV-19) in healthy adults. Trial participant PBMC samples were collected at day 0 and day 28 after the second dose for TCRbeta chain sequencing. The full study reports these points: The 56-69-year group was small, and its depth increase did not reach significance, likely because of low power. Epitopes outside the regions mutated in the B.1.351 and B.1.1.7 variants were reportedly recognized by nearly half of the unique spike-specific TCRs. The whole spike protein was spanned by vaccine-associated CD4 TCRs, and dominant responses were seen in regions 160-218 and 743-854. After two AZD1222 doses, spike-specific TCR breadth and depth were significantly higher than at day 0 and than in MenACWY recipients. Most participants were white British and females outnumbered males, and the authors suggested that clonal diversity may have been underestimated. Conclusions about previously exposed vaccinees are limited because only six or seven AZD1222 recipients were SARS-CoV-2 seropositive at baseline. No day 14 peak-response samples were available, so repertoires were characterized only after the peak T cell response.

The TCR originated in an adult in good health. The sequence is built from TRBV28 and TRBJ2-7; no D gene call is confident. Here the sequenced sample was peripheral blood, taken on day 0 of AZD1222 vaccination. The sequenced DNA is TGTGCCAGCAGTGGAGACTACGAGCAGTACTTC. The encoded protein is CASSGDYEQYF.